The clone carrying this T cell receptor (beta chain) was seen once. Sequenced by immunoSEQ multiplex PCR; TCRdb stores in-frame clones only, minus some. The top ten hold about 4.8% of the sample, which has some 200,000 clones, approximately 91% seen once. This sample is drawn from a study of blood T cell repertoires in COVID-19. The receptor was derived from a woman between 40 and 50 years old with acute or convalescent COVID-19. Sequences were obtained from peripheral blood.

The CDR3 is CASSLGLIYGYTF. The CDR3, as DNA: TGTGCCAGCAGCTTGGGACTGATCTATGGCTACACCTTC. V and J are TRBV5-8 and TRBJ1-2; D uncertain. The CDR3 totals 13 residues. Germline V gene data show CDR1 as SGHTS and CDR2 as YDEGEE. The ends were cut back, 0 bases at V and 4 bases at J, with 7 bases in the middle. The full variable domain, in which reference TRBV5-8 and TRBJ1-2 provide the parts outside the CDR3, is EAGVTQSPTHLIKTRGQQATLRCSPISGHTSVYWYQQALGLGLQFLLWYDEGEERNRGNFPPRFSGRQFPNYSSELNVNALELEDSALYLCASSLGLIYGYTFGSGTRLTVV.